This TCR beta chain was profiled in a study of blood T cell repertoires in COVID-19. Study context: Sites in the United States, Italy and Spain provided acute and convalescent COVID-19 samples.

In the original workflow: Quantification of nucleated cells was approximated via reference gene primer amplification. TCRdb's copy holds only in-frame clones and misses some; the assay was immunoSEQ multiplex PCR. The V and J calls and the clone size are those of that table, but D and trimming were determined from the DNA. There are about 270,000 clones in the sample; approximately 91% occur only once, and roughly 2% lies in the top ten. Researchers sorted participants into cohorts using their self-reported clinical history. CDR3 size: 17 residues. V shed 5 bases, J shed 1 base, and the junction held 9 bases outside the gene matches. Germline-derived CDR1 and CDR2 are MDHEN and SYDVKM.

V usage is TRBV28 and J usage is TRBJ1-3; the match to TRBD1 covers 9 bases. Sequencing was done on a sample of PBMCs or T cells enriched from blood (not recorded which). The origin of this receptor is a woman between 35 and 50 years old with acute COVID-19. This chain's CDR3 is CASSTARQGVSGNTIYF. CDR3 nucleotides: TGTGCCAGCAGTACCGCCCGACAGGGGGTATCTGGAAACACCATATATTTT.